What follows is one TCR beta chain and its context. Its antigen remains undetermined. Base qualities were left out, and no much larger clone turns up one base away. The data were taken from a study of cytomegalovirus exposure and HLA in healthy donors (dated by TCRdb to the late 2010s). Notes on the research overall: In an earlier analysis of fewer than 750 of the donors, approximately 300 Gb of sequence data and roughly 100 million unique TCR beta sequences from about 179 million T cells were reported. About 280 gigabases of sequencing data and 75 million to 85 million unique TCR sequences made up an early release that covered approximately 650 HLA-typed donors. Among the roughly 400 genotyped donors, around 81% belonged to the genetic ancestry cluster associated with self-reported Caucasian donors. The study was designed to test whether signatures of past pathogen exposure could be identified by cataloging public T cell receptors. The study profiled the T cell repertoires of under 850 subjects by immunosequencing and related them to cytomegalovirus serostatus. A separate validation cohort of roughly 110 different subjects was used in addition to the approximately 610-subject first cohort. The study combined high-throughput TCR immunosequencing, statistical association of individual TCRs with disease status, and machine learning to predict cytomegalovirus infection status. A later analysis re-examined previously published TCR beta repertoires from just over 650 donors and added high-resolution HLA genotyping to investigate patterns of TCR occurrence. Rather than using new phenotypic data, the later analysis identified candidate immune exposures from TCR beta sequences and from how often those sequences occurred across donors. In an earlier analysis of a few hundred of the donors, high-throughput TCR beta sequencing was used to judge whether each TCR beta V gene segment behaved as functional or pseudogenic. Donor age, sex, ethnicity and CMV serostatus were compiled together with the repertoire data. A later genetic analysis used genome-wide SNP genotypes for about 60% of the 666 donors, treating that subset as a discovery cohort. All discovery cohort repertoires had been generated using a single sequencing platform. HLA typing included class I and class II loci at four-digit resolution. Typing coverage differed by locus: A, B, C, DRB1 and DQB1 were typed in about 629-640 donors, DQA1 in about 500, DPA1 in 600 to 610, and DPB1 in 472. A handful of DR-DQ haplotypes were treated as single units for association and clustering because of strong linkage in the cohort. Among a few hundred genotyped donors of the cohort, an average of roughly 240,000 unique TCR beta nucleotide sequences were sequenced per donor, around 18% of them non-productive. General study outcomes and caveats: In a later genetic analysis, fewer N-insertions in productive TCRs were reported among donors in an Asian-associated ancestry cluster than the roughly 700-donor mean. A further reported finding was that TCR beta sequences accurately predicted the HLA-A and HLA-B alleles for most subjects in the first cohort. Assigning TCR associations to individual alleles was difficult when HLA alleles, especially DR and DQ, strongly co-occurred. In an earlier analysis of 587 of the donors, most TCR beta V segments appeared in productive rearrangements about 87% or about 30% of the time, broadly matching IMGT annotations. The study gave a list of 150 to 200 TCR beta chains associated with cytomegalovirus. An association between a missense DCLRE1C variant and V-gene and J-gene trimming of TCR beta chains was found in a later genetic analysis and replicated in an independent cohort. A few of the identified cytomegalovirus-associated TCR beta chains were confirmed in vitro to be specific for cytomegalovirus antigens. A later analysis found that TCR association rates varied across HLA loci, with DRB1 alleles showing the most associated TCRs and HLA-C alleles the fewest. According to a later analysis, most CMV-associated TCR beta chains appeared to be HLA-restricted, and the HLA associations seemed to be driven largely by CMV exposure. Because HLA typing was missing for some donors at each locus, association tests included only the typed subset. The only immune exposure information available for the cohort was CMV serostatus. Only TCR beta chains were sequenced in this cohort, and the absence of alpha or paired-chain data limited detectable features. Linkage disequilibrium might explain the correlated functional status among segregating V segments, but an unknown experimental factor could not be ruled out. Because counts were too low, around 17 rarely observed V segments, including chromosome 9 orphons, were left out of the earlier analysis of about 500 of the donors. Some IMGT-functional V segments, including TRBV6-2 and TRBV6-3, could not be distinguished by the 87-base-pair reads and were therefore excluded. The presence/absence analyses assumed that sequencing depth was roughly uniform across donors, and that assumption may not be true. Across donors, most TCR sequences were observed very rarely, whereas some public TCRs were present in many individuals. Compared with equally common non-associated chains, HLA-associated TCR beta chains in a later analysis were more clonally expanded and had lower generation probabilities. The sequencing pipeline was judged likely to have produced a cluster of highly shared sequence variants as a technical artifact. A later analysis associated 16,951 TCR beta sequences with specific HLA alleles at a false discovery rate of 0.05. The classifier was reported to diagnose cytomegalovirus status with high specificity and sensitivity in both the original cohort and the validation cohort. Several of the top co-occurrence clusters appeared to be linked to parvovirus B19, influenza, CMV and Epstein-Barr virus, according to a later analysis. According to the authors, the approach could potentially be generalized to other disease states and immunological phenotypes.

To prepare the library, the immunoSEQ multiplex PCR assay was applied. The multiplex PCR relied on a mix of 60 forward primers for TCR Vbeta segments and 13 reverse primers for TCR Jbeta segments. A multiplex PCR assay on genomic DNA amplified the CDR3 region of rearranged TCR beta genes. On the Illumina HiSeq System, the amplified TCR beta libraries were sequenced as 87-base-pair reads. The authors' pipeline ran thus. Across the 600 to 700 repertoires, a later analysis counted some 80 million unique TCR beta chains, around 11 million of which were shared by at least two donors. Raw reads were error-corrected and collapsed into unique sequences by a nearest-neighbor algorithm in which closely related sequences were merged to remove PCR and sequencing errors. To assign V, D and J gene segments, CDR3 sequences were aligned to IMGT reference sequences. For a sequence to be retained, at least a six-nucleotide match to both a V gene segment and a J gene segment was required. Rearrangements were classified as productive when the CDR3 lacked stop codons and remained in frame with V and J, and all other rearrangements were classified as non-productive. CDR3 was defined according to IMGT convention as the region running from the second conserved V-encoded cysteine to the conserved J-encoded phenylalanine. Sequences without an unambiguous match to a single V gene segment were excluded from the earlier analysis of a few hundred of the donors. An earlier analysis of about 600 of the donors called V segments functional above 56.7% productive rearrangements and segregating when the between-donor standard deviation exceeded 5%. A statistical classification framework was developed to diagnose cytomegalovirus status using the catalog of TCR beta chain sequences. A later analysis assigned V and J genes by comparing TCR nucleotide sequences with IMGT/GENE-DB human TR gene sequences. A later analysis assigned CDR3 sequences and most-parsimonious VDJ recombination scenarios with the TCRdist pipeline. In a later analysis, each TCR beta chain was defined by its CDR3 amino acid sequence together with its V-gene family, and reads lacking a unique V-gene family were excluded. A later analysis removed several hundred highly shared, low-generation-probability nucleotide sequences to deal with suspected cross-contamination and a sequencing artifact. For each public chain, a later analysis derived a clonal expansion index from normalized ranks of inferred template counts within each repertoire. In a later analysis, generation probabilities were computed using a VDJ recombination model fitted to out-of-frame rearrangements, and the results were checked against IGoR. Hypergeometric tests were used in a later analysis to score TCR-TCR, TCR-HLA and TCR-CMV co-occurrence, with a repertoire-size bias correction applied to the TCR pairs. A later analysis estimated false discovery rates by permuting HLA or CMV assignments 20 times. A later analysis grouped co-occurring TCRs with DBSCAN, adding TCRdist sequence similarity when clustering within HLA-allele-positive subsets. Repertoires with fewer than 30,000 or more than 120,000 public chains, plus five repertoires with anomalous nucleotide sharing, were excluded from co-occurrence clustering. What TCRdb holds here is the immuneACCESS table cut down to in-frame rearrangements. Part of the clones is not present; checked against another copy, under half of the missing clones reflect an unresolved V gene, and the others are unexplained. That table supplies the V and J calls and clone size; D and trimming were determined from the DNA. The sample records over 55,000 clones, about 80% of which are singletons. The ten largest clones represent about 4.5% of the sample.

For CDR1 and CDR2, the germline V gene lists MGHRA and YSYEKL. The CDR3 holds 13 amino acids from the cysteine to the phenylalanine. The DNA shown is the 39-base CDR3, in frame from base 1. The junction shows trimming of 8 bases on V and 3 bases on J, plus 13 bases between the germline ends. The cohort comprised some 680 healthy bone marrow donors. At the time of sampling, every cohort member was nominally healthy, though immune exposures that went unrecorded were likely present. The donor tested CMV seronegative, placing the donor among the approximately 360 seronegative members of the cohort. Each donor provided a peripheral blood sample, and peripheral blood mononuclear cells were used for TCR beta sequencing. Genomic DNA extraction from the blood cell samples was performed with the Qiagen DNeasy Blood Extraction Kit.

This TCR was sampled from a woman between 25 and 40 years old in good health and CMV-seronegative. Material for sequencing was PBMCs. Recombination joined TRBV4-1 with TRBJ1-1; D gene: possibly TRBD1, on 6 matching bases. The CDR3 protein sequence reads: CASWDIVYTEAFF. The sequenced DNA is TGCGCCAGCTGGGACATTGTATACACTGAAGCTTTCTTT.